This T cell receptor (beta chain) originates from a study of tumor-infiltrating lymphocytes in primary liver carcinoma. Synthesis of TCR beta cDNA was carried out from approximately 500 ng total RNA with a constant-region primer. Three-round nested multiplex PCR performed with slightly modified ARM-PCR produced the TCR beta libraries. TRBV1-TRBV30 forward primers paired with a C-beta reverse primer drove the first two PCR rounds, about 10 cycles each. TCRdb called the multiplex PCR reads again in MiXCR, with one record for every CDR3 protein. Of about 180,000 distinct CDR3 sequences in the sample, less than 65% were seen once. Notes on this clonotype: What it recognizes is unknown. Because the CDR3 is missing its conserved closing phenylalanine or tryptophan, this is likely a read error. The DNA is omitted, as the CDR3 cannot be located on it reliably, and the CDR3 follows TCRdb's listing.

15 amino acids form the CDR3, both terminal residues included. Germline CDR1 and CDR2: SGHAT and FQNNGV. Blood RNA came from unsorted whole blood; germline DNA was also extracted. Sampling before surgery obtained about 4 milliliters of peripheral blood. General observations from the study: Tumors had a significantly higher top-250-clone fraction than blood (p = 0.039). Tumor-adjacent and tumor-blood pairs displayed less overlap than did pairs of tumor regions.

The source is a man aged 35 to 55 with primary liver carcinoma and hepatitis B virus infection. The chain joins TRBV11-2 to TRBJ2-7; the listed D gene, TRBD2, was not tested against the DNA. Source material: peripheral blood. This CDR3 reads CSSSLLAGYAYEQCL.